The rows below give T cell receptor beta chains drawn from one sample of a study of lymphopenia after photon versus proton radiotherapy. The protocol was immunoSEQ multiplex PCR, while the TCRdb copy is restricted to in-frame clones and leaves out a portion. The table lists 35,000 to 40,000 clones, about 85% of them singletons. The sample in question was peripheral blood, obtained from a patient treated with photon-based radiotherapy. Receptors were obtained from a man aged 45-65 years with gastric cancer. Each CDR3 is given with its conserved first and last residue. The order of the fields is J gene, clone size, V gene, D gene, CDR3 DNA, CDR3 protein. D genes are given only for firm matches. Expanded clones get a size class; other rows say once, few or many, or leave the size out.

j_call: TRBJ2-3; clone_size: .; v_call: TRBV6-5; d_call: .; cdr3_nt: TGTGCCAGCAGTTCAAAGAGGTCCGCGAGCACAGATACGCAGTATTTT; cdr3_aa: CASSSKRSASTDTQYF
j_call: TRBJ1-1; clone_size: .; v_call: TRBV6-1; d_call: .; cdr3_nt: TGTGCCAGCAGTGAAACGGGGGAAAGGACAGCTTTCTTT; cdr3_aa: CASSETGERTAFF
j_call: TRBJ2-1; clone_size: .; v_call: TRBV29-1; d_call: TRBD1; cdr3_nt: TGCAGCGCATGGACAGGGGTCGAGCAGTTCTTC; cdr3_aa: CSAWTGVEQFF
j_call: TRBJ2-2; clone_size: .; v_call: TRBV19; d_call: .; cdr3_nt: TGTGCCAGTAGTATACGGGAGAGGCCCGGGGAGCTGTTTTTT; cdr3_aa: CASSIRERPGELFF
j_call: TRBJ2-1; clone_size: .; v_call: TRBV2; d_call: TRBD2; cdr3_nt: TGTGCCACGGAGGGGGGACTAGCGTACAATGAGCAGTTCTTC; cdr3_aa: CATEGGLAYNEQFF
j_call: TRBJ2-5; clone_size: .; v_call: TRBV7-9; d_call: TRBD2; cdr3_nt: TGTGCCAGCAGCATCGATTTTAGCGGGAGAAGGGAGACCCAGTACTTC; cdr3_aa: CASSIDFSGRRETQYF
j_call: TRBJ2-3; clone_size: .; v_call: TRBV11-2; d_call: TRBD2; cdr3_nt: TGTGCCAGCAGAAGAAGCGGGAGGGGACGCACAGATACGCAGTATTTT; cdr3_aa: CASRRSGRGRTDTQYF
j_call: TRBJ1-1; clone_size: once; v_call: TRBV6-6; d_call: .; cdr3_nt: TGTGCCAGCAGCCCCGGGACCGTGAACACTGAAGCTTTCTTT; cdr3_aa: CASSPGTVNTEAFF
j_call: TRBJ2-7; clone_size: once; v_call: TRBV7-3; d_call: .; cdr3_nt: TGTGCCAGCAGCTCCCTTCCGGGGGCGAACGAGCAGTACTTC; cdr3_aa: CASSSLPGANEQYF
j_call: TRBJ1-1; clone_size: .; v_call: TRBV7-6; d_call: .; cdr3_nt: TGTGCCAGCAGCTTAGTGCAGGGAACCAACACTGAAGCTTTCTTT; cdr3_aa: CASSLVQGTNTEAFF
j_call: TRBJ2-3; clone_size: once; v_call: TRBV18; d_call: .; cdr3_nt: TGTGCCAGCTCACAGAATGGTGGAATCTTAACAGATACGCAGTATTTT; cdr3_aa: CASSQNGGILTDTQYF
j_call: TRBJ1-5; clone_size: once; v_call: TRBV6-1; d_call: TRBD1; cdr3_nt: TGTGCCAGCAGTGAATCTAACAGGGGCGTGGGTCAGCCCCAGCATTTT; cdr3_aa: CASSESNRGVGQPQHF
j_call: TRBJ2-1; clone_size: .; v_call: TRBV30; d_call: .; cdr3_nt: TGTGCCTGGAGTGTAAGGGGTTTGTACAATGAGCAGTTCTTC; cdr3_aa: CAWSVRGLYNEQFF
j_call: TRBJ2-7; clone_size: .; v_call: TRBV28; d_call: .; cdr3_nt: TGTGCCAGCAGTGAAAATGGGCCCCGGGGGTTCTACGAGCAGTACTTC; cdr3_aa: CASSENGPRGFYEQYF
j_call: TRBJ1-3; clone_size: .; v_call: TRBV6-1; d_call: TRBD1; cdr3_nt: TGTGCCAGCAGTGAGGGACAGGGGGTAGCTGGAAACACCATATATTTT; cdr3_aa: CASSEGQGVAGNTIYF
j_call: TRBJ2-1; clone_size: few; v_call: TRBV19; d_call: TRBD2; cdr3_nt: TGTGCCAGTAGTGGGACTAGCGGGAGTGGGGAGTTCTTC; cdr3_aa: CASSGTSGSGEFF
j_call: TRBJ1-6; clone_size: .; v_call: TRBV25-1; d_call: .; cdr3_nt: TGTGCCAGCAGTGAATTCCATAATTCACCCCTCCACTTT; cdr3_aa: CASSEFHNSPLHF
j_call: TRBJ1-4; clone_size: few; v_call: TRBV7-9; d_call: .; cdr3_nt: TGTGCCAGCAGCCCCCAAGGGGGGTGGAATGAAAAACTGTTTTTT; cdr3_aa: CASSPQGGWNEKLFF
j_call: TRBJ2-5; clone_size: .; v_call: TRBV30; d_call: .; cdr3_nt: TGTGCCTGGAGTCCAACCCTTGGGACCCAAGAGACCCAGTACTTC; cdr3_aa: CAWSPTLGTQETQYF
j_call: TRBJ2-6; clone_size: .; v_call: TRBV27; d_call: TRBD1; cdr3_nt: TGTGCCAGCGGAACACAGGGGTCCGGGGCCAACGTCCTGACTTTC; cdr3_aa: CASGTQGSGANVLTF
j_call: TRBJ1-1; clone_size: .; v_call: TRBV5-6; d_call: TRBD1; cdr3_nt: TGTGCCAGCAGCTTTGGGACAGTCATGAACACTGAAGCTTTCTTT; cdr3_aa: CASSFGTVMNTEAFF
j_call: TRBJ2-1; clone_size: .; v_call: TRBV7-9; d_call: TRBD2; cdr3_nt: TGTGCCAGCAGCCGACAACTAGCGGGAGTCTCCTACAATGAGCAGTTCTTC; cdr3_aa: CASSRQLAGVSYNEQFF
j_call: TRBJ2-1; clone_size: .; v_call: TRBV5-4; d_call: TRBD2; cdr3_nt: TGTGCCAGCAGCTTCCCTGGACTAGCGGATAGCAATGAGCAGTTCTTC; cdr3_aa: CASSFPGLADSNEQFF
j_call: TRBJ2-4; clone_size: .; v_call: TRBV7-5; d_call: .; cdr3_nt: TGTGTCAGAAGCCCCCCCCGACAGGGACAGAGGGGAGGCATTCAGTACTTC; cdr3_aa: CVRSPPRQGQRGGIQYF
j_call: TRBJ2-7; clone_size: .; v_call: TRBV4-1; d_call: TRBD2; cdr3_nt: TGCGCCAGCAGCCAAGGGACTAGCGGGAGGGCCTCCTACGAGCAGTACTTC; cdr3_aa: CASSQGTSGRASYEQYF
j_call: TRBJ1-5; clone_size: once; v_call: TRBV25-1; d_call: .; cdr3_nt: TGTGCCAGCAGTGTGGGCCTCAGCAATCAGCCCCAGCATTTT; cdr3_aa: CASSVGLSNQPQHF
j_call: TRBJ2-3; clone_size: few; v_call: TRBV6-1; d_call: .; cdr3_nt: TGTGCCAGCAGTGACCGGGCGGAAGTAGATACGCAGTATTTT; cdr3_aa: CASSDRAEVDTQYF